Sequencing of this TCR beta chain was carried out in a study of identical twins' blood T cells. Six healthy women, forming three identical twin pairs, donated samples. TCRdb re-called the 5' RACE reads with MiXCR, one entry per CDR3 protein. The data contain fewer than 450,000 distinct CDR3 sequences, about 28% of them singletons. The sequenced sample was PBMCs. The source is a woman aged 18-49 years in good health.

CDR3 DNA sequence: TGTGCCAGCAGCCCCCCGAAAGCACAGCGGAAAAGTGGCTACACCTTC. Translated, it gives CASSPPKAQRKSGYTF. The V and J genes are TRBV13 and TRBJ1-2; D is ambiguous. Trimming pared 5 bases from V and 7 bases from J, leaving 23 bases between. The CDR3 covers 16 residues. Germline values: CDR1 PRHDT, CDR2 FYEKMQ (reference sequence).